The clone carrying this T cell receptor beta chain was observed a few times. Its specificity is not known. This sample is drawn from a study of blood T cells in healthy people across ages. The CDR3 runs to 14 residues. Germline V gene sequence: CDR1 SGHAT, CDR2 FQNNGV. A second PCR of about 7 to 11 cycles used a sample-barcoded 5' primer and a J-beta primer mix. A template-switch adaptor with 12 random nucleotides tagged each cDNA molecule. TCRdb reprocessed the 5' RACE reads via MiXCR and lists one record per CDR3 protein. The sample consists of roughly 900,000 distinct CDR3 sequences, less than 35% of them appearing once. Study-level points and caveats: Considered underestimates were the diversity estimates obtained from one million T cells. Donor CMV status, an unknown factor, possibly confounded changes in expanded clonotypes.

This TCR was sampled from a woman older than 75 in good health. The gene calls are TRBV11-2 and TRBJ2-7; the match to TRBD1 covers 7 bases. The J call is in doubt because the DNA end fits TRBJ2-5 better. The specimen sequenced was blood. The CDR3 sequence: CASTLDRQKETQYF. The CDR3 nucleotides are TGTGCCAGCACCCTGGACAGGCAGAAAGAGACCCAGTACTTC.